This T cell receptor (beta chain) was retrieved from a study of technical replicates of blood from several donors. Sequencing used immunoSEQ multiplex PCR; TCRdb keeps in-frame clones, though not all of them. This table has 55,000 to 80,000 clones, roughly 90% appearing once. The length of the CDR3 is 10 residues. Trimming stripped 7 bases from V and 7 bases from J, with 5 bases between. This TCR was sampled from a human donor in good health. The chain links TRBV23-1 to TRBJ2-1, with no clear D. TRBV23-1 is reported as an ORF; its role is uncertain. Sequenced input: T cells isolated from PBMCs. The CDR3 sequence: CASTVNEQFF. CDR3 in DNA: TGCGCCAGCACCGTTAATGAGCAGTTCTTC.